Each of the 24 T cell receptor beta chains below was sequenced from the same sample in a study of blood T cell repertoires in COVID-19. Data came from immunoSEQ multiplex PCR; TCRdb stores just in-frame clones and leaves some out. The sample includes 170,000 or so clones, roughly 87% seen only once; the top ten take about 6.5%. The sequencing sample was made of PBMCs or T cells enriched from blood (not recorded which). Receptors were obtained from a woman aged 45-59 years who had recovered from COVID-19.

As DNA, the CDR3 is TGTGCCAGCAGTCCCAGGACTAGCTACAATGAGCAGTTCTTC. It yields the protein CASSPRTSYNEQFF. V and J are TRBV27 and TRBJ2-1; TRBD2 matches at 7 bases. The CDR3 sequence is 14 residues long. The V gene end was trimmed by 5 bases and the J gene end by 3 bases; junction bases not matched to a gene: 4. Germline lookup yields CDR1 MNHEY and CDR2 SMNVEV (reference sequence).

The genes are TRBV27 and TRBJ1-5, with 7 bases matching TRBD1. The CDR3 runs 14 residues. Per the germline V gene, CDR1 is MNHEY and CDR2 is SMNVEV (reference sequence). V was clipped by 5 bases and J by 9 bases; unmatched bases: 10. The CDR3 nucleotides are TGTGCCAGCAGTGGAAGACAGGGAGGCAGGCCCCAGCATTTT. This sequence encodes CASSGRQGGRPQHF.

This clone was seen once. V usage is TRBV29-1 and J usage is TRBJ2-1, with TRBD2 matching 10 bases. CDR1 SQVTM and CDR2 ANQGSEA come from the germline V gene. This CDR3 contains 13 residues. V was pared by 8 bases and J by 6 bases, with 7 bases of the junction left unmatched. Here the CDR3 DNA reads TGCAGCCTTATAGCGGGAGGAAGCAATGAGCAGTTCTTC. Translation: CSLIAGGSNEQFF.

The CDR3 sequence is CASTGLAGVGNEQFF. In DNA, the CDR3 is TGTGCCAGCACTGGACTAGCGGGAGTTGGGAATGAGCAGTTCTTC. The chain carries TRBV6-1 and TRBJ2-1, with 13 bases that match TRBD2. Germline V gives CDR1 MNHNS, CDR2 SASEGT. CDR3 length: 15 residues. The junction had 7 bases not matched to a gene; V was cut back by 7 bases and J by 7 bases.

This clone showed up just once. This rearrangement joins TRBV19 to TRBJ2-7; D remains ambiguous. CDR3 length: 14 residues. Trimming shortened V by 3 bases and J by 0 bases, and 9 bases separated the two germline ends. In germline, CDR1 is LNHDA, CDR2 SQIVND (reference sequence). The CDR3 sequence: CASSMILSSYEQYF. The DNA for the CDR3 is TGTGCCAGTAGTATGATACTGAGCTCCTACGAGCAGTACTTC.

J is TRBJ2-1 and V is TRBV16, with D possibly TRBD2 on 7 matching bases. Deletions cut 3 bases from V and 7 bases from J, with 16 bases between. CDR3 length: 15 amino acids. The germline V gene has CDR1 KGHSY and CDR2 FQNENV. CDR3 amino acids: CASSQGRKGGNEQFF. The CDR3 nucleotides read TGTGCCAGCAGCCAGGGCCGGAAGGGGGGGAATGAGCAGTTCTTC. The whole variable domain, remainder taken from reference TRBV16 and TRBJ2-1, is GEEVAQTPKHLVRGEGQKAKLYCAPIKGHSYVFWYQQVLKNEFKFLISFQNENVFDETGMPKERFSAKCLPNSPCSLEIQATKLEDSAVYFCASSQGRKGGNEQFFGPGTRLTVL.

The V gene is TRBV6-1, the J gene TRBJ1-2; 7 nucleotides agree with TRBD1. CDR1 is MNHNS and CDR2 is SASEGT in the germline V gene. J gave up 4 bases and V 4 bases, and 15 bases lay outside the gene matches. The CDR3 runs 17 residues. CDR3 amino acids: CASSVGTAQFSPYGYTF. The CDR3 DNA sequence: TGTGCCAGCAGTGTTGGGACAGCACAGTTTTCACCCTATGGCTACACCTTC.

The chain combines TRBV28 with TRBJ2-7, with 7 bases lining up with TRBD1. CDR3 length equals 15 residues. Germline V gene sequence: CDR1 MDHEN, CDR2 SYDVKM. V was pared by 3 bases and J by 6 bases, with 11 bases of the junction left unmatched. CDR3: CASSFGWTGPAEQYF. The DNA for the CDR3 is TGTGCCAGCAGTTTTGGGTGGACAGGCCCCGCCGAGCAGTACTTC. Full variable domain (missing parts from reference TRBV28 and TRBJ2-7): DVKVTQSSRYLVKRTGEKVFLECVQDMDHENMFWYRQDPGLGLRLIYFSYDVKMKEKGDIPEGYSVSREKKERFSLILESASTNQTSMYLCASSFGWTGPAEQYFGPGTRLTVT.

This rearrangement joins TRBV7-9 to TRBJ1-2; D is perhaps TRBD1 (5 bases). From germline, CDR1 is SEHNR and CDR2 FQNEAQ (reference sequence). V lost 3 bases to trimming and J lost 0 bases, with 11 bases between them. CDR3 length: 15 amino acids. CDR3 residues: CASSFDRGANYGYTF. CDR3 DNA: TGTGCCAGCAGCTTCGATCGGGGGGCTAACTATGGCTACACCTTC. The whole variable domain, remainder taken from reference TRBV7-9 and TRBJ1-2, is DTGVSQNPRHKITKRGQNVTFRCDPISEHNRLYWYRQTLGQGPEFLTYFQNEAQLEKSRLLSDRFSAERPKGSFSTLEIQRTEQGDSAMYLCASSFDRGANYGYTFGSGTRLTVV.

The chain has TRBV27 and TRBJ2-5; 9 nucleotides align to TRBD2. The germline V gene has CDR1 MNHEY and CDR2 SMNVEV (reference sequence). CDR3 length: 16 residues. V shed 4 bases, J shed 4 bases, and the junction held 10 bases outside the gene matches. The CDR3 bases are TGTGCCAGCAGTTCCTTTATAAGACTAGCGGTAGAGACCCAGTACTTC. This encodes CASSSFIRLAVETQYF.

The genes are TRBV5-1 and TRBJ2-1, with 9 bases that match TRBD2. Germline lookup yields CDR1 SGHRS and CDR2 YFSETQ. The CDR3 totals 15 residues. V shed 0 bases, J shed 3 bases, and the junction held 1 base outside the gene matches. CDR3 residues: CASSLASGNYNEQFF. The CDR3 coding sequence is TGCGCCAGCAGCTTGGCTAGCGGGAACTACAATGAGCAGTTCTTC.

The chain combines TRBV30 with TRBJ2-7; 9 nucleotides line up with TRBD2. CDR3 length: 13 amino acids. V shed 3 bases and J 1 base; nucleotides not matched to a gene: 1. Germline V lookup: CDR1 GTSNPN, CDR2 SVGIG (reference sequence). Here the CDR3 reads CAWRLAGSYEQYF. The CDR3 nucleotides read TGTGCCTGGAGGCTAGCGGGGTCCTACGAGCAGTACTTC.

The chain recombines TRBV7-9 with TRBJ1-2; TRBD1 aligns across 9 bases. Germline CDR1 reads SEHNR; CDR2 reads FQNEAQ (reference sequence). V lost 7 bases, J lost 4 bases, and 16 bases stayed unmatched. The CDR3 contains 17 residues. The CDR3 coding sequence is TGTGCCAGCACCCAATCGCCGGACAGGGGACTCTTCTATGGCTACACCTTC. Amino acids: CASTQSPDRGLFYGYTF.

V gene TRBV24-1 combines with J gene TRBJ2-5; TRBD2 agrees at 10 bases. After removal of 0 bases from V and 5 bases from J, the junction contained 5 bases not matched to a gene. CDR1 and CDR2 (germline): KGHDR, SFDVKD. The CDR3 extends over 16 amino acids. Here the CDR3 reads CATSDLALAGQETQYF. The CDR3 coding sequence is TGTGCCACCAGTGATTTGGCACTAGCGGGACAGGAGACCCAGTACTTC.

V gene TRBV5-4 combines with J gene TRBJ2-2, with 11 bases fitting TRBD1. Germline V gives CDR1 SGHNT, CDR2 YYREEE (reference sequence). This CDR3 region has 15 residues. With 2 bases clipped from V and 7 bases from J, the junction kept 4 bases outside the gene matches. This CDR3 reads CASSFRTGGNGELFF. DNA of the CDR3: TGTGCCAGCAGCTTTAGGACAGGGGGCAACGGGGAGCTGTTTTTT.

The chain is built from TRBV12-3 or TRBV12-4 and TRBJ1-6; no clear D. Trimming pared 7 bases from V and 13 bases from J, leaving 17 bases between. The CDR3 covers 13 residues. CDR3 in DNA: TGTGCCAGCACCGAGAACCCCGTGGTTCCCCTCCACTTT. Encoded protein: CASTENPVVPLHF.

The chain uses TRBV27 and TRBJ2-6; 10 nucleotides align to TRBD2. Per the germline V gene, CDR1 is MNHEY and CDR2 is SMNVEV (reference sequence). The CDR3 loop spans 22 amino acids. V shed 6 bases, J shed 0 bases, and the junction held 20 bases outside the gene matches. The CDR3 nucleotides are TGTGCCAGCAGGATCTCCGGGACTAGCGATTGGAGACCTAGCTCTGGGGCCAACGTCCTGACTTTC. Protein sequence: CASRISGTSDWRPSSGANVLTF.

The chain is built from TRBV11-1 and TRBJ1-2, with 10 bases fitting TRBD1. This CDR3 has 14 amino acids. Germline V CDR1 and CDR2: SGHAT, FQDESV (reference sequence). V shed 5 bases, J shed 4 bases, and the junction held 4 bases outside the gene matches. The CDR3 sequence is CASSPGQGVYGYTF. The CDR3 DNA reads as TGTGCCAGCAGCCCCGGACAGGGGGTCTATGGCTACACCTTC.

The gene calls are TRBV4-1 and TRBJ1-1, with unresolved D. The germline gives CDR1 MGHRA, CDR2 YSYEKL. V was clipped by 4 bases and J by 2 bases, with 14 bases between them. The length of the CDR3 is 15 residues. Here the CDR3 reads CASSRISGRNTEAFF. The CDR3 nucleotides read TGCGCCAGCAGCCGAATTTCGGGGAGAAACACTGAAGCTTTCTTT.

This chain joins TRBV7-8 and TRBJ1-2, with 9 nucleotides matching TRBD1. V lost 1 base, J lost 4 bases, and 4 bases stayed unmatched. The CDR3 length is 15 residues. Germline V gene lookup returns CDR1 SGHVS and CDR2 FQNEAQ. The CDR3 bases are TGTGCCAGCAGCTTAGTTGACAGGGGGGCCTATGGCTACACCTTC. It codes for CASSLVDRGAYGYTF. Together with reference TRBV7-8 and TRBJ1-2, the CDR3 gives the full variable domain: GAGVSQSPRYKVAKRGQDVALRCDPISGHVSLFWYQQALGQGPEFLTYFQNEAQLDKSGLPSDRFFAERPEGSVSTLKIQRTQQEDSAVYLCASSLVDRGAYGYTFGSGTRLTVV.

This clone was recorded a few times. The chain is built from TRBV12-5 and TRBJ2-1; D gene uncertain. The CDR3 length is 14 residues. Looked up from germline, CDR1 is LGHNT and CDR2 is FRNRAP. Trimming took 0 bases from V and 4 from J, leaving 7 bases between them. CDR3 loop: CASGLVHKYNEQFF. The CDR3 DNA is TGTGCTAGTGGTTTGGTTCACAAGTACAATGAGCAGTTCTTC. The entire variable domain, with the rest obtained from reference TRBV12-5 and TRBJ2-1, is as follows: DARVTQTPRHKVTEMGQEVTMRCQPILGHNTVFWYRQTMMQGLELLAYFRNRAPLDDSGMPKDRFSAEMPDATLATLKIQPSEPRDSAVYFCASGLVHKYNEQFFGPGTRLTVL.

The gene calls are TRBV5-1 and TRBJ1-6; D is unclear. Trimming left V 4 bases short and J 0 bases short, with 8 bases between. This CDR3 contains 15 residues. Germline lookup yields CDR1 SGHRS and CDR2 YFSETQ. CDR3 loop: CASSREGSYNSPLHF. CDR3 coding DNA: TGCGCCAGCAGCCGGGAGGGCTCCTATAATTCACCCCTCCACTTT. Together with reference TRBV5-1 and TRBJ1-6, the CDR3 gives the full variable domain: KAGVTQTPRYLIKTRGQQVTLSCSPISGHRSVSWYQQTPGQGLQFLFEYFSETQRNKGNFPGRFSGRQFSNSRSEMNVSTLELGDSALYLCASSREGSYNSPLHFGNGTRLTVT.

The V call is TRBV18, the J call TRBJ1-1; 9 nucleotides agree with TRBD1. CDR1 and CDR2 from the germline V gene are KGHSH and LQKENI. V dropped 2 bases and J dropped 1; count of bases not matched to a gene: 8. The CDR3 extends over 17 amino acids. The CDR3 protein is CASSPIGPTGGNTEAFF. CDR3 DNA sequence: TGTGCCAGCTCACCAATTGGGCCGACAGGGGGGAACACTGAAGCTTTCTTT.

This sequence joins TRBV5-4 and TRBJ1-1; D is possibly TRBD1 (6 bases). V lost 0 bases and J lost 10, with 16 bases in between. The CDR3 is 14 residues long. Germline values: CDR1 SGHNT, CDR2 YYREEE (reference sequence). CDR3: CASSLDRQQGRAFF. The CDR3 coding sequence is TGTGCCAGCAGCTTGGACCGCCAACAGGGAAGAGCTTTCTTT.